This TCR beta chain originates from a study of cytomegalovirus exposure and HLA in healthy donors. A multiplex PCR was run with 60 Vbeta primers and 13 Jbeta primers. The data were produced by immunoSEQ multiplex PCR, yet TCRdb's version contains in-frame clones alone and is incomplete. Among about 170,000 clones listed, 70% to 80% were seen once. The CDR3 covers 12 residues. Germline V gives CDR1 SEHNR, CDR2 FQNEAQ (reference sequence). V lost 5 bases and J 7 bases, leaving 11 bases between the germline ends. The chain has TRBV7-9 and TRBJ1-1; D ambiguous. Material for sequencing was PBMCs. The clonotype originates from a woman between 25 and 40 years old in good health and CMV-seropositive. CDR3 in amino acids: CASSIRENEAFF. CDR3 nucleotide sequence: TGTGCCAGCAGCATACGGGAGAATGAAGCTTTCTTT. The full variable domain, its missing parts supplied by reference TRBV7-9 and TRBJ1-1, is DTGVSQNPRHKITKRGQNVTFRCDPISEHNRLYWYRQTLGQGPEFLTYFQNEAQLEKSRLLSDRFSAERPKGSFSTLEIQRTEQGDSAMYLCASSIRENEAFFGQGTRLTVV.